The 28 T cell receptor beta chains below were found in one sample sequenced in a study of T-cell reconstitution after alpha-beta-depleted transplantation in children. Preparation of the TCRbeta library was carried out with unique molecular identifiers. TCRdb processed the PCR reads anew with MiXCR; each CDR3 protein has one entry. The table has 200,000 to 250,000 distinct CDR3 sequences, approximately 9% seen once. Sequences were derived from PBMCs from the stem cell graft donor, sampled from the stem cell graft. The receptors originated from a human donor who donated a stem cell graft to a child with acute lymphoblastic leukemia.

This clonotype has just a few counts. The rearrangement joins TRBV12-3 or TRBV12-4 to TRBJ2-3; D might be TRBD1 (7 bases). The CDR3 is 16 amino acids. V was clipped by 6 bases and J by 5 bases, with 21 bases between them. The CDR3 is CASSPPETGRRDTQYF. DNA for the CDR3: TGTGCCAGCAGCCCACCCGAGACAGGGAGGAGAGATACGCAGTATTTT.

This clonotype was seen a few times. This sequence joins TRBV3-1 and TRBJ2-3; D uncertain. The CDR3 contains 15 residues. CDR1 and CDR2 (germline): LGHDT, YNNKEL (reference sequence). V was shortened by 0 bases and J by 2 bases, with 9 bases between the two germline ends. The CDR3 bases are TGTGCCAGCAGCCAAGATCAAGGGTACACAGATACGCAGTATTTT. Translation: CASSQDQGYTDTQYF.

This clonotype was detected a few times. The CDR3 reads CASSSGQGTLEQYF. The DNA of the CDR3 is TGTGCCAGCAGTTCGGGACAGGGAACCCTCGAGCAGTACTTC. The rearrangement uses TRBV12-3 or TRBV12-4 and TRBJ2-7; TRBD1 aligns across 9 bases. Trimming cost V 4 bases and J 6 bases; bases outside gene matches: 7. The CDR3 has 14 amino acids.

This clonotype was seen many times. The chain employs TRBV4-3 and TRBJ1-1, with 11 bases matching TRBD1. The CDR3 has 14 amino acids. CDR1 and CDR2 (germline): LGHNA, YSLEER. V was clipped by 5 bases and J by 6 bases; unmatched bases: 5. CDR3 residues: CASSDRDRGAEAFF. As DNA, the CDR3 is TGCGCCAGCAGCGACAGGGACAGGGGGGCTGAAGCTTTCTTT.

The V gene is TRBV3-1, the J gene TRBJ2-7, with 11 bases that match TRBD2. The CDR3 covers 16 residues. Germline CDR1 LGHDT, CDR2 YNNKEL (reference sequence). With 1 base clipped from V and 5 bases from J, the junction kept 7 bases outside the gene matches. This chain's CDR3 is CASSQVVLAGDNEQYF. CDR3 nucleotide sequence: TGTGCCAGCAGCCAAGTTGTACTAGCGGGGGACAACGAGCAGTACTTC.

The table lists this clonotype with a few counts. The chain couples TRBV7-2 to TRBJ2-3; 14 nucleotides agree with TRBD2. Trimming at V came to 3 bases and at J to 3 bases, leaving 20 bases not matched to a gene. Germline values: CDR1 SGHTA, CDR2 FQGNSA. The CDR3 runs to 22 residues. CDR3 sequence reads: CASSFPTIPTGLAGDRTDTQYF. The CDR3 bases are TGTGCCAGCAGCTTCCCAACCATACCGACGGGACTAGCGGGGGACCGGACAGATACGCAGTATTTT.

This clonotype appeared many times. The V call is TRBV2, the J call TRBJ2-7; 8 bases agree with TRBD1. Germline lookup yields CDR1 SNHLY and CDR2 FYNNEI. With 7 bases clipped from V and 7 bases from J, the junction kept 3 bases outside the gene matches. CDR3 length equals 11 residues. The CDR3 region is CASTGGGEQYF. The CDR3 coding sequence is TGTGCCAGCACAGGGGGCGGGGAGCAGTACTTC.

This clonotype showed up many times. V and J are TRBV13 and TRBJ2-7; D is unresolved. Germline assignment: CDR1 PRHDT and CDR2 FYEKMQ (reference sequence). This CDR3 has 15 residues. Trimming removed 5 bases at V and 0 bases at J, with 14 bases between. As DNA, the CDR3 is TGTGCCAGCAGCCCCCCAGGACGGAACTCCTACGAGCAGTACTTC. Translated, it gives CASSPPGRNSYEQYF.

This clonotype was counted at least ten times. The chain employs TRBV24-1 and TRBJ2-3; D may match TRBD1 or TRBD2 (5 bases each). The CDR3 is 18 amino acids. Looked up from germline, CDR1 is KGHDR and CDR2 is SFDVKD. V was shortened by 1 base and J by 0 bases, with 16 bases between the two germline ends. The CDR3, as DNA: TGTGCCACCAGTGATTTAGGAGGCAGGGATAAGAGCACAGATACGCAGTATTTT. It is translated as CATSDLGGRDKSTDTQYF.

This clonotype was observed at least ten times. The chain recombines TRBV4-2 with TRBJ2-1; D gene ambiguous. The germline gives CDR1 LGHNA, CDR2 YNFKEQ. Trimming stripped 3 bases from V and 3 bases from J, with 18 bases between. The CDR3 extends over 17 amino acids. CDR3 sequence: CASSQSLGFEIYNEQFF. The CDR3 DNA follows: TGTGCCAGCAGCCAGTCTCTCGGTTTCGAGATCTACAATGAGCAGTTCTTC.

This sequence joins TRBV20-1 and TRBJ2-5, with 7 bases that match TRBD1. The ends lost 3 bases at V and 1 base at J; junction bases unmatched: 5. In germline, CDR1 is DFQATT, CDR2 SNEGSKA (reference sequence). The CDR3 totals 14 residues. The CDR3 DNA reads as TGCAGTGCTAGCCGGGACAGTCGCCAAGAGACCCAGTACTTC. Amino acids: CSASRDSRQETQYF.

The chain recombines TRBV20-1 with TRBJ1-2, with a tentative D call TRBD1 (5 bases). The CDR3 totals 15 residues. Deletions cut 6 bases from V and 0 bases from J, with 17 bases between. CDR1 is DFQATT and CDR2 is SNEGSKA in the germline V gene (reference sequence). The CDR3 sequence is CSAPLWGDSNYGYTF. DNA of the CDR3: TGCAGTGCCCCCTTATGGGGGGACTCTAACTATGGCTACACCTTC.

This clonotype was counted a few times. The chain combines TRBV30 with TRBJ2-1; the D gene is possibly TRBD2 (5 bases). The CDR3 runs to 15 residues. V gave up 3 bases and J gave up 2 bases, with 14 bases separating them. Germline-derived CDR1 and CDR2 are GTSNPN and SVGIG (reference sequence). CDR3 DNA: TGTGCCTGGAGCGCACTAGGAACCGCCTACAATGAGCAGTTCTTC. It codes for CAWSALGTAYNEQFF.

This clonotype was recorded many times. CDR3 sequence reads: CSAETGTYGYTF. The DNA for the CDR3 is TGCAGTGCTGAAACCGGGACTTACGGCTACACCTTC. The V call is TRBV20-1, the J call TRBJ1-2; a possible D gene is TRBD1 (5 bases). V was shortened by 5 bases and J by 8 bases, with 15 bases between the two germline ends. The CDR3 contains 12 residues. The V gene's germline CDR1 is DFQATT and CDR2 SNEGSKA (reference sequence).

This clonotype was seen ten or more times. The gene calls are TRBV12-3 or TRBV12-4 and TRBJ1-1, with TRBD1 matching over 7 bases. The ends lost 6 bases at V and 5 bases at J; junction bases unmatched: 12. This CDR3 contains 15 residues. This chain's CDR3 is CASSWGSGGDTEAFF. The CDR3 DNA sequence: TGTGCCAGCAGCTGGGGATCAGGGGGTGATACTGAAGCTTTCTTT.

This rearrangement joins TRBV10-1 to TRBJ2-5; the D is unclear. Trimming pared 2 bases from V and 7 bases from J, leaving 8 bases between. Germline CDR1 and CDR2: WNHNN and SYGVQD (reference sequence). The CDR3 extends over 12 amino acids. Written as DNA, the CDR3 is TGCGCCAGCAGTGAGAACGCCGCGACCCAGTACTTC. Encoded protein: CASSENAATQYF.

This clonotype was observed a few times. The V and J genes are TRBV20-1 and TRBJ1-5; possible D gene TRBD1, 6 bases. The CDR3 has 13 amino acids. V was clipped by 2 bases and J by 5 bases, with 10 bases between them. CDR1 is DFQATT and CDR2 is SNEGSKA in the germline V gene (reference sequence). As DNA, the CDR3 is TGCAGTGCTAGATGGGAGGGGGATCAGCCCCAGCATTTT. As protein: CSARWEGDQPQHF.

This clonotype was seen ten or more times. The genes are TRBV12-3 or TRBV12-4 and TRBJ2-7; D not resolved. The CDR3 loop spans 17 amino acids. The V gene lost 3 bases and the J gene lost 2 bases, with 20 bases spanning the gap. The CDR3 loop reads CASSFPPSPDLPYEQYF. The CDR3 bases are TGTGCCAGCAGTTTTCCCCCCTCCCCAGACCTTCCCTACGAGCAGTACTTC.

This clonotype was seen many times. The rearrangement links TRBV5-1 to TRBJ2-3, with 7 bases that match TRBD2. The CDR3 has 16 residues. The V segment lost 4 bases and the J segment 4 bases; nucleotides outside the gene matches: 12. Germline CDR1 is SGHRS and CDR2 is YFSETQ. The CDR3 bases are TGCGCCAGCAGCATGGCACTAGCGAGGTCCGCAGATACGCAGTATTTT. It specifies CASSMALARSADTQYF.

This clonotype was observed at least ten times. The V call is TRBV9, the J call TRBJ2-1; D is uncertain. V dropped 5 bases and J dropped 2 bases, with 14 bases sitting between them. The CDR3 extends over 15 amino acids. Looked up from germline, CDR1 is SGDLS and CDR2 is YYNGEE. For the CDR3, the DNA is TGTGCCAGCAGTCGAGTCGGTAGCACCTACAATGAGCAGTTCTTC. It is translated as CASSRVGSTYNEQFF.

This clonotype was found a few times. The rearrangement links TRBV5-1 to TRBJ2-1; the D call may be TRBD1 or TRBD2 (6 bases each). Germline loops: CDR1 SGHRS, CDR2 YFSETQ. The CDR3 sequence is 16 residues long. V was clipped by 0 bases and J by 0 bases, with 10 bases between them. In DNA, the CDR3 is TGCGCCAGCAGCTTGGGATCGGGGGCCTCCTACAATGAGCAGTTCTTC. Translation gives CASSLGSGASYNEQFF.

This clonotype was counted at least ten times. This sequence joins TRBV6-1 and TRBJ2-6; D gene ambiguous. Germline assignment: CDR1 MNHNS and CDR2 SASEGT. The CDR3 extends over 15 amino acids. Trimming took 6 bases from V and 4 from J, leaving 13 bases between them. This CDR3 is CASRQPIPGANVLTF. The DNA for the CDR3 is TGTGCCAGCAGACAACCAATCCCCGGGGCCAACGTCCTGACTTTC.

This chain connects TRBV12-3 or TRBV12-4 to TRBJ1-1, with TRBD1 matching 7 bases. CDR3 length equals 17 residues. Trimming cost V 2 bases and J 0 bases; bases outside gene matches: 9. For the CDR3, the DNA is TGTGCCAGCAGTTTATCGCAGGGACAGCCTATGAACACTGAAGCTTTCTTT. Translated, it gives CASSLSQGQPMNTEAFF.

Notes on this clonotype: A much larger clone sits a single nucleotide away, making a read error possible. This chain joins TRBV7-6 and TRBJ2-1, with 10 bases aligning to TRBD1. With V trimmed by 8 bases and J by 1 base, 17 bases remained unmatched. The germline gives CDR1 SGHVS, CDR2 FNYEAQ. The CDR3 runs 19 residues. The CDR3 reads CASCLARGQGRRSYNEQFF. The CDR3 DNA sequence: TGTGCCAGCTGTTTAGCGCGGGGACAGGGGAGAAGGTCCTACAATGAGCAGTTCTTC.

This clonotype has ten or more counts. The rearrangement joins TRBV29-1 to TRBJ2-1; D remains ambiguous. Looked up from germline, CDR1 is SQVTM and CDR2 is ANQGSEA. Deletions cut 1 base from V and 5 bases from J, with 6 bases between. This CDR3 is built from 12 residues. As DNA, the CDR3 is TGCAGCGTTGAAGGTAGACACAATGAGCAGTTCTTC. It codes for CSVEGRHNEQFF.

This clonotype was seen a handful of times. This chain links TRBV20-1 with TRBJ1-5, with D possibly matching TRBD1 (5 bases). CDR3 length: 12 residues. CDR1 and CDR2 from the germline V gene are DFQATT and SNEGSKA (reference sequence). Trimming left V 4 bases short and J 6 bases short, with 10 bases between. The CDR3 bases are TGCAGTGCTAAGGGGACCGGTCAGCCCCAGCATTTT. Translating it yields CSAKGTGQPQHF.

This clonotype was observed many times. The chain joins TRBV27 to TRBJ2-2, with D unclear. The V end lost 4 bases, the J end lost 6 bases, and 6 bases lay between the germline ends. Germline V gene data show CDR1 as MNHEY and CDR2 as SMNVEV (reference sequence). The CDR3 loop spans 12 amino acids. The chain's CDR3 is CASSSDSGELFF. The CDR3 nucleotides read TGTGCCAGCAGTTCCGATTCCGGGGAGCTGTTTTTT.

There are a few counts of this clonotype. This chain joins TRBV12-3 or TRBV12-4 and TRBJ1-6; 10 bases align to TRBD1. This CDR3 has 14 amino acids. The trim removed 5 bases at V and 9 bases at J, leaving 4 bases unmatched. The CDR3 nucleotides read TGTGCCAGCAGTACCGGGACAGGGGTTTCACCCCTCCACTTT. Translating gives CASSTGTGVSPLHF.